These T cell receptor beta chains were read from a single sample in a study of STAT5B mutations in CD4+ large granular lymphocyte leukemia. Method: immunoSEQ multiplex PCR; TCRdb's copy keeps in-frame clones and lacks some. This sample has approximately 31,000 clones, with around 67% found just once. Sequencing was performed on CD4+ T cells from blood buffy coats. These receptors came from a human donor in good health. Both conserved end residues are part of each CDR3. The D gene is left open where the match is weak. Clone size appears in some rows only: once, few, many, or a class for an expanded clone.

j_call | d_call | v_call | clone_size | cdr3_length | cdr3_nt | cdr3_aa
TRBJ1-2 | - | TRBV7-2 | - | 14 | TGTGCCAGCAGCTTAGGCGGTATCTCCTATGGCTACACCTTC | CASSLGGISYGYTF
TRBJ2-7 | TRBD1 | TRBV6-1 | - | 15 | TGTGCCAGCAGACCAGACAGGGGCCACGCTTACGAGCAGTACTTC | CASRPDRGHAYEQYF
TRBJ2-1 | - | TRBV5-1 | - | 12 | TGCGCCAGCAGCTTGGGCTTGGGTGAGCAGTTCTTC | CASSLGLGEQFF
TRBJ1-1 | - | TRBV7-9 | few | 15 | TGTGCCAGCAGCCTTACCGGGACACCTATAAGTGAAGCTTTCTTT | CASSLTGTPISEAFF
TRBJ2-7 | TRBD1 | TRBV5-4 | once | 15 | TGTGCCAGCAGCCCGAGGACAGGGGAGAGGGGAGAGCAGTACTTC | CASSPRTGERGEQYF
TRBJ1-1 | - | TRBV6-6 | few | 16 | TGTGCCAGCAGTTACACCCCCTCGGGTTATAACACTGAAGCTTTCTTT | CASSYTPSGYNTEAFF
TRBJ2-7 | - | TRBV4-1 | - | 15 | TGCGCCAGCAGCCCTGGGTTTTCTAGCTCCTACGAGCAGTACTTC | CASSPGFSSSYEQYF
TRBJ2-3 | TRBD2 | TRBV7-7 | - | 18 | TGTGCTAGCAGCGCCTTACCTAGCGGGGGGGCCGTGACAGATACGCAGTATTTT | CASSALPSGGAVTDTQYF
TRBJ1-4 | - | TRBV7-9 | - | 15 | TGTGCCAGCAGCTTATCCCGGGCCTTGAATGAAAAACTGTTTTTT | CASSLSRALNEKLFF
TRBJ1-5 | TRBD1 | TRBV4-1 | few | 14 | TGCGCCAGCAGCCAGACAGGGTCTAATCAGCCCCAGCATTTT | CASSQTGSNQPQHF
TRBJ1-1 | - | TRBV19 | - | 13 | TGTGCCAGTAGCAACTCAAGAAACACTGAAGCTTTCTTT | CASSNSRNTEAFF
TRBJ2-3 | - | TRBV4-3 | - | 19 | TGCGCCAGCAGCTCGCTAGGGGCAGGGGACCTTTCTAGCACAGATACGCAGTATTTT | CASSSLGAGDLSSTDTQYF
TRBJ1-6 | - | TRBV6-5 | - | 12 | TGTGCCAGCAGTTATGCGGCTTCACCCCTCCACTTT | CASSYAASPLHF
TRBJ2-3 | - | TRBV5-1 | - | 14 | TGCGCCAGCACGATGACAGGCTTCACAGATACGCAGTATTTT | CASTMTGFTDTQYF
TRBJ1-1 | - | TRBV5-6 | - | 15 | TGTGCCAGCAGCTTGCGGGCCTTCAAGAACACTGAAGCTTTCTTT | CASSLRAFKNTEAFF
TRBJ2-6 | - | TRBV18 | - | 17 | TGTGCCAGCTCACTACGGGAAGCCGGATCCGGGGCCAACGTCCTGACTTTC | CASSLREAGSGANVLTF
TRBJ1-2 | TRBD1 | TRBV5-1 | - | 13 | TGCGCCAGCAGGCCCGGACAGGGGGTTGGCTACACCTTC | CASRPGQGVGYTF
TRBJ2-7 | - | TRBV5-6 | - | 15 | TGTGCCAGCAGCTTGAGGGCGGGATACTCCTACGAGCAGTACTTC | CASSLRAGYSYEQYF
TRBJ2-5 | - | TRBV5-5 | - | 15 | TGTGCCAGCAGCTCCGGGTCAGGGCTACAAGAGACCCAGTACTTC | CASSSGSGLQETQYF
TRBJ2-1 | - | TRBV4-3 | - | 16 | TGCGCCAGCAGCCAAGGGACGGACTACCTCTACAATGAGCAGTTCTTC | CASSQGTDYLYNEQFF
TRBJ2-6 | TRBD1 | TRBV5-6 | - | 19 | TGTGCCAGCAGCTGGGACAGGGGTTCCATCGCCTCTGGGGCCAACGTCCTGACTTTC | CASSWDRGSIASGANVLTF
TRBJ2-3 | - | TRBV6-6 | - | 16 | TGTGCCAGCACTACCAACCAGGGGCCCTCCACAGATACGCAGTATTTT | CASTTNQGPSTDTQYF
TRBJ2-3 | - | TRBV19 | - | 16 | TGTGCCAGTAGTAGCCAGGGTCCAGGTGGGACAGATACGCAGTATTTT | CASSSQGPGGTDTQYF
TRBJ1-5 | TRBD1 | TRBV6-4 | - | 16 | TGTGCCAGCAGTGACTTTCCCAAGGCCCAGGGGGAGCCCCAGCATTTT | CASSDFPKAQGEPQHF
TRBJ2-7 | TRBD1 | TRBV5-4 | - | 15 | TGTGCCAGCAGCCAGATGACAGGGACAGTGGGGGAGCAGTACTTC | CASSQMTGTVGEQYF
TRBJ1-2 | - | TRBV9 | - | 15 | TGTGCCAGCAGCTCCCTAGGGGGGGAGCGCTATGGCTACACCTTC | CASSSLGGERYGYTF
TRBJ1-2 | TRBD1 | TRBV6-4 | - | 14 | TGTGCCAGCAGTGACCAGGGACAGGGCACGGGCTACACCTTC | CASSDQGQGTGYTF
TRBJ2-7 | - | TRBV2 | - | 13 | TGTGCCAGCGCCACTTCCCAAGTGCACGAGCAGTACTTC | CASATSQVHEQYF
TRBJ1-2 | - | TRBV7-9 | - | 13 | TGTGCCAGCAGCTTACAGGGCCCCTATGGCTACACCTTC | CASSLQGPYGYTF
TRBJ2-2 | TRBD1 | TRBV5-1 | - | 16 | TGCGCCAGCACACAGGGGGCCCAGGACGACACCGGGGAGCTGTTTTTT | CASTQGAQDDTGELFF
TRBJ2-4 | - | TRBV7-9 | - | 15 | TGTGCCAGCAGCCCCTTCGCCTGGGCCAAAAACATTCAGTACTTC | CASSPFAWAKNIQYF
TRBJ1-6 | - | TRBV9 | - | 16 | TGTGCCAGCAGCGTAGACCGCAGCTCCTATAATTCACCCCTCCACTTT | CASSVDRSSYNSPLHF
TRBJ2-2 | - | TRBV9 | - | 14 | TGTGCCAGCAGCGCCCCGGTAGTGGTCGGGGAGCTGTTTTTT | CASSAPVVVGELFF
TRBJ2-1 | - | TRBV4-3 | - | 14 | TGCGCCAGCAGCCAAGAAGCAGCCTTTAATGAGCAGTTCTTC | CASSQEAAFNEQFF
TRBJ1-6 | - | TRBV9 | few | 14 | TGTGCCAGCCAACAAGGGTTGGACAATTCACCCCTCCACTTT | CASQQGLDNSPLHF
TRBJ2-5 | - | TRBV2 | - | 14 | TGTGCCAGCCACGACTCCGAAGTTCAAGAGACCCAGTACTTC | CASHDSEVQETQYF
TRBJ2-5 | TRBD2 | TRBV2 | - | 15 | TGTGCCAGCAGACGGGGTAGCGGGGGTGGGGAGACCCAGTACTTC | CASRRGSGGGETQYF
TRBJ2-1 | - | TRBV5-1 | once | 18 | TGCGCCAGCAGCCGTTGGGGGGACCCATCGTTGGCCAACAATGAGCAGTTCTTC | CASSRWGDPSLANNEQFF
TRBJ1-5 | TRBD1 | TRBV5-8 | - | 15 | TGTGCCAGCAGCGCCTGGACAGGGGAGGACCAGCCCCAGCATTTT | CASSAWTGEDQPQHF
TRBJ2-1 | TRBD2 | TRBV6-1 | - | 12 | TGTGCCAGCAGTGCGGGGGGAGTAGAGCAGTTCTTC | CASSAGGVEQFF
TRBJ2-5 | - | TRBV5-1 | - | 14 | TGCGCCAGCAGCTTGTTTCGGAAGCAAGAGACCCAGTACTTC | CASSLFRKQETQYF
TRBJ1-6 | TRBD1 | TRBV7-2 | - | 14 | TGTGCCAGCAGCGTCGACAGGGGTAATTCACCCCTCCACTTT | CASSVDRGNSPLHF
TRBJ2-1 | TRBD2 | TRBV7-2 | - | 15 | TGTGCCAGCAGCTTAAAAGCGGGGGACTACAATGAGCAGTTCTTC | CASSLKAGDYNEQFF
TRBJ2-1 | - | TRBV7-2 | once | 13 | TGTGCCAGCAGCTATTACTTATCCAATGAGCAGTTCTTC | CASSYYLSNEQFF
TRBJ2-7 | - | TRBV19 | - | 15 | TGTGCCAGTAGTATAGAAACAGATAGCAGCTACGAGCAGTACTTC | CASSIETDSSYEQYF